This entry concerns a single T cell receptor beta chain. No antigen is known for it. The sample comes from a study of cytomegalovirus exposure and HLA in healthy donors. The study, taken as a whole, reports: The records held CMV serostatus as the only immune exposure information. Reportedly, HLA-A and HLA-B alleles of most subjects were accurately predicted from TCR beta. Altogether, 150 to 200 TCR beta chains were recorded as cytomegalovirus-associated.

After removal of 3 bases from V and 4 bases from J, the junction contained 4 bases not matched to a gene. The CDR3 totals 16 residues. The germline CDR1 and CDR2 sequences are MNHNS and SASEGT. PCR employed 60 Vbeta and 13 Jbeta primers. Using immunoSEQ multiplex PCR, the repertoire was profiled, and TCRdb retains in-frame clones only, with some absent. The data hold about 170,000 clones, with 65% to 85% observed a single time. The receptor was derived from a boy between 2 and 15 years old in good health and CMV-seronegative. The rearrangement joins TRBV6-1 to TRBJ1-6; TRBD1 matches at 9 bases. Sequenced sample: PBMCs. CDR3 sequence (DNA): TGTGCCAGCAGTGAGACCGGGACAGGGTATAATTCACCCCTCCACTTT. This sequence encodes CASSETGTGYNSPLHF.